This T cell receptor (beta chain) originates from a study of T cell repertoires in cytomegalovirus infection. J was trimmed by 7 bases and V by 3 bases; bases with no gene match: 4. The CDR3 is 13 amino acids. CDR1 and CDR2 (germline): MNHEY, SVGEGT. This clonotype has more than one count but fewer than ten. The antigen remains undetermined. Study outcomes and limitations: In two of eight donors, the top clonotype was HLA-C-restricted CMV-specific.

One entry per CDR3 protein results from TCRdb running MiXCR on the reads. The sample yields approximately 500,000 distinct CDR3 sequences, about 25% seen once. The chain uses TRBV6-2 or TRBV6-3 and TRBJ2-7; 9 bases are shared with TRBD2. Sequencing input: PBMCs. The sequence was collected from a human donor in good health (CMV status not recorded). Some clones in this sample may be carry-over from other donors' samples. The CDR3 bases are TGTGCCAGCAGTTATTTGCGGGAGGGGGAGCAGTACGTC. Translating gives CASSYLREGEQYV.